The 26 T cell receptor beta chains given below trace back to one sample, sequenced in a study of neurological immune-mediated disorders. TCRdb analysed the 5' RACE reads with MiXCR anew, one entry per CDR3 protein. Of approximately 89,000 distinct CDR3 sequences in the sample, roughly 4.3% were seen once. The time point is: longitudinal time-point 3. Sequenced: PBMCs. These receptors were obtained from a woman aged 55 to 70 with multiple sclerosis.

This clonotype was recorded at least ten times. This sequence joins TRBV5-1 and TRBJ2-5; D is ambiguous. The CDR3 is 15 residues long. CDR1 SGHRS and CDR2 YFSETQ come from the germline V gene. The V end was cut by 0 bases, the J end by 0 bases, with 9 bases between. In nucleotides, the CDR3 is TGCGCCAGCAGCTTGGCTGGGTCAGACCAAGAGACCCAGTACTTC. Protein sequence: CASSLAGSDQETQYF.

This clonotype was seen repeatedly, ten times or more. The rearrangement links TRBV12-3 or TRBV12-4 to TRBJ2-4; 7 bases are a match to TRBD1. The length of the CDR3 is 17 residues. With V trimmed by 2 bases and J by 4 bases, 11 bases remained unmatched. As DNA, the CDR3 is TGTGCCAGCAGTTTATTGGGCTGGGGACAGTTGAAAAACATTCAGTACTTC. The encoded protein is CASSLLGWGQLKNIQYF.

This clonotype came up many times. The chain recombines TRBV5-6 with TRBJ2-5, with 7 bases that match TRBD2. The germline gives CDR1 SGHDT, CDR2 YYEEEE. The CDR3 has 14 residues. V lost 4 bases and J lost 2; bases outside the gene matches: 5. Here the CDR3 DNA reads TGTGCCAGCAGCCCTCGGACTAGGCAAGAGACCCAGTACTTC. Translation: CASSPRTRQETQYF.

This clonotype was seen many times. The rearrangement uses TRBV20-1 and TRBJ1-6, with D possibly matching TRBD1 (6 bases). Germline CDR1 reads DFQATT; CDR2 reads SNEGSKA (reference sequence). The CDR3 has 13 amino acids. The V and J ends lost 6 bases and 9 bases respectively, with 15 bases between them. The CDR3 DNA follows: TGCAGTGCAAGGACAGTTGGTGGTTCACCCCTCCACTTT. It is translated as CSARTVGGSPLHF.

This chain uses TRBV30 with TRBJ2-5; D not resolved. The CDR3 consists of 14 residues. V was clipped by 0 bases and J by 2 bases, with 10 bases between them. Germline V CDR1 and CDR2: GTSNPN, SVGIG (reference sequence). The chain's CDR3 is CAWSVPWGQETQYF. DNA of the CDR3: TGTGCCTGGAGTGTACCCTGGGGTCAAGAGACCCAGTACTTC.

This clonotype was seen at least ten times. J is TRBJ2-2 and V is TRBV7-8; 7 bases are shared with TRBD1. Germline CDR1 SGHVS, CDR2 FQNEAQ. V shed 4 bases, J shed 1 base, and the junction held 9 bases outside the gene matches. The CDR3 sequence is 17 residues long. The CDR3 sequence: CASSYRDSPWNTGELFF. In nucleotides, the CDR3 is TGTGCCAGCAGCTACAGGGACAGTCCCTGGAACACCGGGGAGCTGTTTTTT.

This clonotype was picked up many times. The gene calls are TRBV6-1 and TRBJ2-6, with D perhaps matching TRBD1 (5 bases). This CDR3 has 15 amino acids. The germline V and J ends were trimmed by 6 bases and 0 bases, with 9 bases remaining between them. Germline V gene sequence: CDR1 MNHNS, CDR2 SASEGT. The CDR3 coding sequence is TGTGCCAGCAGGATGGGGCCCTCTGGGGCCAACGTCCTGACTTTC. Protein: CASRMGPSGANVLTF.

At least ten counts were recorded for this clonotype. The chain combines TRBV7-9 with TRBJ2-1; 8 positions agree with TRBD2. Germline V CDR1 and CDR2: SEHNR, FQNEAQ (reference sequence). This CDR3 has 15 amino acids. The V and J ends lost 4 bases and 7 bases, in that order; junction bases with no gene match: 9. The CDR3 bases are TGTGCCAGCAGCTCCACCCGGGGGGGCTTGAATGAGCAGTTCTTC. It is translated as CASSSTRGGLNEQFF.

This clonotype has a count of ten or more. The chain recombines TRBV20-1 with TRBJ2-5; 12 nucleotides match TRBD2. The CDR3 is 15 residues long. Losses at the gene ends were 0 bases for V and 5 bases for J; bases not matched to a gene: 4. Germline loops: CDR1 DFQATT, CDR2 SNEGSKA (reference sequence). For the CDR3, the DNA is TGCAGTGCTAGAGATCTAGCGGGGGGGCGGGAGACCCAGTACTTC. Translating gives CSARDLAGGRETQYF.

This clonotype was counted ten times or more. The rearrangement links TRBV6-1 to TRBJ1-2; D unresolved. Germline V lookup: CDR1 MNHNS, CDR2 SASEGT. The V and J ends lost 6 bases and 3 bases respectively, with 20 bases between them. CDR3 length: 16 residues. The CDR3 region is CASSPAQEVPYYGYTF. DNA of the CDR3: TGTGCCAGCAGCCCAGCGCAGGAGGTCCCATACTATGGCTACACCTTC.

The sample holds many counts of this clonotype. J is TRBJ2-7 and V is TRBV5-1; D ambiguous. The germline V gene has CDR1 SGHRS and CDR2 YFSETQ. This CDR3 spans 13 amino acids. V was shortened by 0 bases and J by 7 bases, with 11 bases between the two germline ends. This chain's CDR3 is CASSLDSVGEQYF. The CDR3 DNA reads as TGCGCCAGCAGCTTGGATTCGGTGGGAGAGCAGTACTTC.

This clonotype was detected a few times. This chain connects TRBV6-1 to TRBJ1-1; D uncertain. V was pared by 6 bases and J by 4 bases, with 15 bases between. This CDR3 is built from 14 residues. CDR1 is MNHNS and CDR2 is SASEGT in the germline V gene. The CDR3: CASSQTHSVTEAFF. CDR3 coding DNA: TGTGCCAGCAGCCAAACTCACTCGGTCACTGAAGCTTTCTTT.

At least ten counts were recorded for this clonotype. In DNA, the CDR3 is TGCGCCAGCAGCCCCCTGGCAGGGGGGATCAATCAGCCCCAGCATTTT. It translates to CASSPLAGGINQPQHF. This chain links TRBV5-1 with TRBJ1-5; 7 bases are a match to TRBD1. Trimming took 4 bases from V and 3 from J; bases not matched to a gene: 10. Germline CDR1 and CDR2: SGHRS and YFSETQ. The CDR3 sequence is 16 residues long.

This clonotype was seen many times. This rearrangement joins TRBV20-1 to TRBJ2-7; TRBD2 aligns across 9 bases. V shed 0 bases, J shed 0 bases, and the junction held 0 bases outside the gene matches. Germline loops: CDR1 DFQATT, CDR2 SNEGSKA (reference sequence). There are 14 residues in the CDR3. The CDR3 here is CSARDSGGSYEQYF. Written as DNA, the CDR3 is TGCAGTGCTAGAGATAGCGGGGGCTCCTACGAGCAGTACTTC.

This clonotype was counted many times. The gene calls are TRBV6-4 and TRBJ2-2; D tentatively fits TRBD1 or TRBD2 (5 bases each). V dropped 5 bases and J dropped 7 bases, with 11 bases sitting between them. Per germline, CDR1 MRHNA and CDR2 SNTAGT. This CDR3 has 13 amino acids. The CDR3 sequence: CASSSEGIGELFF. CDR3 in DNA: TGTGCCAGCAGTTCCGAGGGGATCGGGGAGCTGTTTTTT.

This clonotype was detected many times. This chain joins TRBV20-1 and TRBJ2-3, with D perhaps matching TRBD1 (7 bases). Looked up from germline, CDR1 is DFQATT and CDR2 is SNEGSKA (reference sequence). The CDR3 runs to 17 residues. Trimming cost V 0 bases and J 0 bases, with 16 bases left between them. This CDR3 is CSARDLGGGTSTDTQYF. The CDR3 DNA reads TGCAGTGCTAGAGATCTAGGAGGGGGCACTAGCACAGATACGCAGTATTTT.

This clonotype has a count of ten or more. The chain is built from TRBV5-1 and TRBJ1-2, with D maybe TRBD1 (6 bases). CDR1 SGHRS and CDR2 YFSETQ come from the germline V gene. The CDR3 contains 16 residues. Trimming shortened V by 0 bases and J by 5 bases, and 17 bases separated the two germline ends. The CDR3 spells CASSLVATGTLYGYTF. The CDR3 coding sequence is TGCGCCAGCAGCTTGGTTGCGACAGGAACTTTGTATGGCTACACCTTC.

There are many counts of this clonotype. The chain combines TRBV20-1 with TRBJ2-7; possibly TRBD1 for D (7 bases). The germline gives CDR1 DFQATT, CDR2 SNEGSKA (reference sequence). Trimming pared 6 bases from V and 2 bases from J, leaving 14 bases between. CDR3 size: 13 residues. For the CDR3, the DNA is TGCAGTGCCCCAGGGGGGCATACCTACGAGCAGTACTTC. Translating gives CSAPGGHTYEQYF.

This clonotype was recorded at least ten times. The CDR3 DNA sequence: TGTGCCAGCAGCTTGAGCGCTTTGACAGCCAAAAACATTCAGTACTTC. It codes for CASSLSALTAKNIQYF. This chain uses TRBV5-6 with TRBJ2-4, with D uncertain. The germline V gene has CDR1 SGHDT and CDR2 YYEEEE. Trimming took off 1 base at V and 0 bases at J, with 11 bases between the two ends. The CDR3 loop spans 16 amino acids.

This clonotype has a count of ten or more. V is TRBV4-2 and J is TRBJ1-1; D possibly corresponds to TRBD1 (6 bases). The CDR3 is 17 residues long. V lost 1 base and J 1 base, leaving 16 bases between the germline ends. Per the germline V gene, CDR1 is LGHNA and CDR2 is YNFKEQ. CDR3 bases: TGTGCCAGCAGCCAAGCGGGGGTCGGCAGGGGGAACACTGAAGCTTTCTTT. Residues: CASSQAGVGRGNTEAFF.

On this clonotype itself: A much larger clone lies a single base off, so this may be a read error. The chain combines TRBV6-5 with TRBJ2-7; D is undetermined. The CDR3 spans 12 residues. The V and J ends lost 2 bases and 4 bases respectively, with 6 bases between them. Germline-derived CDR1 and CDR2 are MNHEY and SVGAGI. The CDR3 DNA sequence: TGTGCCAGCAGTTACGACATATACGAGCAGTACTTC. Translating gives CASSYDIYEQYF.

The genes are TRBV6-5 and TRBJ2-3; D gene uncertain. Trimming removed 2 bases from V and 2 bases from J, with 11 bases in between. The CDR3 extends over 15 amino acids. CDR1 and CDR2 (germline): MNHEY, SVGAGI. CDR3 nucleotide sequence: TGTGCCAGCAGTTACGACACACTAAACACAGATACGCAGTATTTT. Translating gives CASSYDTLNTDTQYF.

This clonotype was found many times. The chain combines TRBV5-1 with TRBJ1-1; D is undetermined. The germline CDR1 and CDR2 sequences are SGHRS and YFSETQ. The CDR3 covers 14 residues. Trimming pared 4 bases from V and 0 bases from J, leaving 10 bases between. CDR3 coding DNA: TGCGCCAGCAGCCTTTCGGCCTTGAACACTGAAGCTTTCTTT. Protein: CASSLSALNTEAFF.

This clonotype was detected many times. The chain employs TRBV20-1 and TRBJ2-6; D uncertain. CDR3 length: 13 amino acids. In germline, CDR1 is DFQATT, CDR2 SNEGSKA (reference sequence). Trimming removed 5 bases at V and 1 base at J, with 6 bases between. The CDR3: CSARWSGANVLTF. CDR3 DNA: TGCAGTGCTCGGTGGTCTGGGGCCAACGTCCTGACTTTC.

At least ten counts were recorded for this clonotype. V and J are TRBV20-1 and TRBJ2-7; tentatively, D is TRBD2 (6 bases). V dropped 3 bases and J dropped 4 bases, with 16 bases sitting between them. Germline V gene lookup returns CDR1 DFQATT and CDR2 SNEGSKA (reference sequence). The CDR3 runs to 14 residues. CDR3 DNA sequence: TGCAGTGCTAGCGCCGGCGGGGACGGTTACGAGCAGTACTTC. This sequence encodes CSASAGGDGYEQYF.

The sample holds many counts of this clonotype. The rearrangement uses TRBV5-1 and TRBJ1-3; perhaps TRBD1 as D (6 bases). Trimming pared 0 bases from V and 0 bases from J, leaving 13 bases between. The CDR3 extends over 17 amino acids. Germline assignment: CDR1 SGHRS and CDR2 YFSETQ. The CDR3 is CASSLGGTPSSGNTIYF. The CDR3 coding sequence is TGCGCCAGCAGCTTGGGAGGGACACCCTCCTCTGGAAACACCATATATTTT. Based on the CDR3 plus reference TRBV5-1 and TRBJ1-3, the full variable domain is KAGVTQTPRYLIKTRGQQVTLSCSPISGHRSVSWYQQTPGQGLQFLFEYFSETQRNKGNFPGRFSGRQFSNSRSEMNVSTLELGDSALYLCASSLGGTPSSGNTIYFGEGSWLTVV.